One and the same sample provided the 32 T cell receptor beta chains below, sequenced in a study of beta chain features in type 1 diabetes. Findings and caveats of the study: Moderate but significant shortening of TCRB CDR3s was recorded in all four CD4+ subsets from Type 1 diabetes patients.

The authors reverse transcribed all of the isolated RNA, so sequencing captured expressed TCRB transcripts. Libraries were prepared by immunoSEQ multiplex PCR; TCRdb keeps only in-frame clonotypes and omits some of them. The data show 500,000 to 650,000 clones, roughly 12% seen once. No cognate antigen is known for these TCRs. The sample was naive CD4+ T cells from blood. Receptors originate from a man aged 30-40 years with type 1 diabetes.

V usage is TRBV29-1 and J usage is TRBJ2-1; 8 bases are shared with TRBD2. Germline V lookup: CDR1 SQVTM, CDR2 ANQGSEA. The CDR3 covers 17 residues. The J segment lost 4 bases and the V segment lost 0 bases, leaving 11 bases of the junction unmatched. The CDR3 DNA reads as TGCAGCGTTGAAGATACCAGGGCTAGCGGGCTGTACAATGAGCAGTTCTTC. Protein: CSVEDTRASGLYNEQFF.

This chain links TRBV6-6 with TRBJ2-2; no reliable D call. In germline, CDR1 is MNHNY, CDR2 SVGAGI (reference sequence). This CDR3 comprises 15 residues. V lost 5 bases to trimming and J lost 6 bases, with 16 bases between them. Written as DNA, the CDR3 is TGTGCCAGCAGTGACCCACCTAGACGCGCCGGGGAGCTGTTTTTT. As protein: CASSDPPRRAGELFF.

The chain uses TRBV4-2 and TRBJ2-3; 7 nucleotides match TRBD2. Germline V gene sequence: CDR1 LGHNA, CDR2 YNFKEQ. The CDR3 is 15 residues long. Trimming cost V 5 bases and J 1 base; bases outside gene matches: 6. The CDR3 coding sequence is TGTGCCAGCAGCGAGAGCGGGATAGGCACAGATACGCAGTATTTT. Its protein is CASSESGIGTDTQYF.

The CDR3 DNA sequence: TGTGCCAGCAGTTACTCTACGGCCACAGATACGCAGTATTTT. This codes for CASSYSTATDTQYF. The chain couples TRBV6-5 to TRBJ2-3; D ambiguous. This CDR3 has 14 amino acids. Looked up from germline, CDR1 is MNHEY and CDR2 is SVGAGI. Trimming cost V 0 bases and J 2 bases, with 6 bases left between them.

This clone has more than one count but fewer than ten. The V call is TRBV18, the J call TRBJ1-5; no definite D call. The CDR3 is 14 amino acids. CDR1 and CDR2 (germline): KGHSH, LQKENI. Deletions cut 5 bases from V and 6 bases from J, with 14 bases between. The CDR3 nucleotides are TGTGCCAGCTCAGAAGGTATGTTCGGTCAGCCCCAGCATTTT. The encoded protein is CASSEGMFGQPQHF.

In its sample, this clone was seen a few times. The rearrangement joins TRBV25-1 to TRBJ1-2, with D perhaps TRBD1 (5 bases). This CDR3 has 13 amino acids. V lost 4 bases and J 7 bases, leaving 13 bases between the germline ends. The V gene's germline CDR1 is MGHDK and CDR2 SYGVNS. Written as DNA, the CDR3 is TGTGCCAGCAGTGCCGACGGGGCCTTTGGCTACACCTTC. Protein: CASSADGAFGYTF.

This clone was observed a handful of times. The CDR3 loop reads CASSSGLGNQPQHF. The CDR3 nucleotides read TGTGCCAGCAGTTCAGGCCTGGGGAATCAGCCCCAGCATTTT. The chain links TRBV7-2 to TRBJ1-5; the D is unclear. V was clipped by 6 bases and J by 4 bases, with 13 bases between them. The CDR3 totals 14 residues. Germline loops: CDR1 SGHTA, CDR2 FQGNSA.

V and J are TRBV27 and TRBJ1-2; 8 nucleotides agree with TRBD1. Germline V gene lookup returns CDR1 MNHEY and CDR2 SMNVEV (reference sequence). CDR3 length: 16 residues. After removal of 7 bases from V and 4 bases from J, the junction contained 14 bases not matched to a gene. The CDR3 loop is CASTSRTGRSAYGYTF. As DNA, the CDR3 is TGTGCCAGCACCTCTCGGACAGGGAGGTCCGCCTATGGCTACACCTTC.

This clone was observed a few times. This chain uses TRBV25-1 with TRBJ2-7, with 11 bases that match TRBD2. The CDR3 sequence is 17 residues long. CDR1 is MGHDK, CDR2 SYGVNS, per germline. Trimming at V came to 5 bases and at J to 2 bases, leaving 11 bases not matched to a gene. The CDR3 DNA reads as TGTGCCAGCAGTACCGGGACTAGCGGCTTCTACGCCTACGAGCAGTACTTC. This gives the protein CASSTGTSGFYAYEQYF.

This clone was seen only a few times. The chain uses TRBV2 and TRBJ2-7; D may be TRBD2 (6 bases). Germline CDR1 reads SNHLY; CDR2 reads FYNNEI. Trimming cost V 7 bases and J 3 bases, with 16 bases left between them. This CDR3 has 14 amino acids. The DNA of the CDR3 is TGTGCCAGCACCCTAGCCCAGGGAGGCTACGAGCAGTACTTC. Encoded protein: CASTLAQGGYEQYF. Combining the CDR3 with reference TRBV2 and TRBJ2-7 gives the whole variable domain EPEVTQTPSHQVTQMGQEVILRCVPISNHLYFYWYRQILGQKVEFLVSFYNNEISEKSEIFDDQFSVERPDGSNFTLKIRSTKLEDSAMYFCASTLAQGGYEQYFGPGTRLTVT.

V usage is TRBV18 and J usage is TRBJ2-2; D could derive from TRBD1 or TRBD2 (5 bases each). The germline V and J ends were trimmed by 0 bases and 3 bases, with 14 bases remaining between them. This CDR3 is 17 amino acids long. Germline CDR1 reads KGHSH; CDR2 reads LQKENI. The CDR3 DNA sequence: TGTGCCAGCTCACCACCGACCGGGGCGTCTTACACCGGGGAGCTGTTTTTT. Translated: CASSPPTGASYTGELFF.

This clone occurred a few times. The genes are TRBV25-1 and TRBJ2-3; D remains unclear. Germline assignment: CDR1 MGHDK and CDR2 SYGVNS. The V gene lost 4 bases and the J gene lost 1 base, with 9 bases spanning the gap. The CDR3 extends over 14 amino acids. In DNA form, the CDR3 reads TGTGCCAGCAGTGCGGCCTTGGGCACAGATACGCAGTATTTT. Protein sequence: CASSAALGTDTQYF. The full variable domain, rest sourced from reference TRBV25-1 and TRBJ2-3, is EADIYQTPRYLVIGTGKKITLECSQTMGHDKMYWYQQDPGMELHLIHYSYGVNSTEKGDLSSESTVSRIRTEHFPLTLESARPSHTSQYLCASSAALGTDTQYFGPGTRLTVL.

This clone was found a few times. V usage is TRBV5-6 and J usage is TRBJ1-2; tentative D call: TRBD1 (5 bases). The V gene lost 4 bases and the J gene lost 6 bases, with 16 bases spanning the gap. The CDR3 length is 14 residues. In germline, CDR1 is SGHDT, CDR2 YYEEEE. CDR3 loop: CASSASTGGDGYTF. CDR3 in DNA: TGTGCCAGCAGCGCCTCGACCGGGGGGGATGGCTACACCTTC.

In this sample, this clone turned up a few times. The CDR3 is CASSSRQGTTFF. As DNA, the CDR3 is TGTGCCAGCAGCTCCCGACAGGGTACGACTTTCTTT. The chain joins TRBV7-2 to TRBJ1-1; TRBD1 agrees at 7 bases. This CDR3 comprises 12 residues. V lost 4 bases to trimming and J lost 12 bases; unmatched junction nucleotides: 8. Germline V gene lookup returns CDR1 SGHTA and CDR2 FQGNSA.

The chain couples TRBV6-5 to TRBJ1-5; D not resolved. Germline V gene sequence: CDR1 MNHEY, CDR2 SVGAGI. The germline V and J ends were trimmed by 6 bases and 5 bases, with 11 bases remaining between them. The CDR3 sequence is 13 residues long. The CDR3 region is CASRREWDQPQHF. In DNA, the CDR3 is TGTGCCAGCAGACGAGAATGGGATCAGCCCCAGCATTTT.

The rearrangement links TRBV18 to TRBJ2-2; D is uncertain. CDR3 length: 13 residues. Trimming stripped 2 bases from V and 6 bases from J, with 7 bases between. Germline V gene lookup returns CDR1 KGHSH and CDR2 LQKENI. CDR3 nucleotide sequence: TGTGCCAGCTCACCAACCGGTGCCGGGGAGCTGTTTTTT. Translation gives CASSPTGAGELFF.

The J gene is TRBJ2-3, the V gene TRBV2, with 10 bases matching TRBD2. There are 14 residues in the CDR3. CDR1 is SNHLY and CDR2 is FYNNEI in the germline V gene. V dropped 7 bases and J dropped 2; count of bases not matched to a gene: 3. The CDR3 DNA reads TGTGCCAGCAAGCGGGGGGGCGTCACAGATACGCAGTATTTT. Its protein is CASKRGGVTDTQYF.

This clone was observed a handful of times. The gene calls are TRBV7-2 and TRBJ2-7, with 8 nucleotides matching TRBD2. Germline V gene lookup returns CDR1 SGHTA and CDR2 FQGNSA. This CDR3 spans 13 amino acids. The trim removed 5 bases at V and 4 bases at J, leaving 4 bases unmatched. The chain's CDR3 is CASSGSGTYEQYF. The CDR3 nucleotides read TGTGCCAGCAGCGGTAGCGGGACTTACGAGCAGTACTTC.

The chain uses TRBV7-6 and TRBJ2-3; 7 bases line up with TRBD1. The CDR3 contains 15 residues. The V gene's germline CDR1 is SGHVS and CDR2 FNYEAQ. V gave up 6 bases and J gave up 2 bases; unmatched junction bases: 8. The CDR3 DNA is TGTGCCAGCAGTCAGGGGGAGCACTCCACAGATACGCAGTATTTT. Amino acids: CASSQGEHSTDTQYF.

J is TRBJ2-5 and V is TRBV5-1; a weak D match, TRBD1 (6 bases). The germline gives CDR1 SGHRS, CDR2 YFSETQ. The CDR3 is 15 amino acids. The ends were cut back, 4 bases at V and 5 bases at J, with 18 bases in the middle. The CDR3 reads CASSLQQGTGETQYF. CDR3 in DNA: TGCGCCAGCAGCCTTCAACAGGGAACTGGGGAGACCCAGTACTTC. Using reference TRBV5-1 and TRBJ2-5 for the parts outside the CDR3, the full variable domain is KAGVTQTPRYLIKTRGQQVTLSCSPISGHRSVSWYQQTPGQGLQFLFEYFSETQRNKGNFPGRFSGRQFSNSRSEMNVSTLELGDSALYLCASSLQQGTGETQYFGPGTRLLVL.

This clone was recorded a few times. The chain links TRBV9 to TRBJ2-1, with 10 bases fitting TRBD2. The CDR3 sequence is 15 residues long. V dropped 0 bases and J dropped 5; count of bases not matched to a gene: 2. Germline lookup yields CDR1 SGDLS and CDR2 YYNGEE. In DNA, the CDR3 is TGTGCCAGCAGCGTAGTAGCGGGGGGTGACAATGAGCAGTTCTTC. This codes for CASSVVAGGDNEQFF. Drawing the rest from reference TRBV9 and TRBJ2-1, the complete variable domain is DSGVTQTPKHLITATGQRVTLRCSPRSGDLSVYWYQQSLDQGLQFLIQYYNGEERAKGNILERFSAQQFPDLHSELNLSSLELGDSALYFCASSVVAGGDNEQFFGPGTRLTVL.

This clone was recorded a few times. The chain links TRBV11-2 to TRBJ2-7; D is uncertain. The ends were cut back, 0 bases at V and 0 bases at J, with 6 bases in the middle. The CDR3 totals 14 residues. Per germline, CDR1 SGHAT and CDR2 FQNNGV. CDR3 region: CASSLDPSSYEQYF. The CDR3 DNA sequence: TGTGCCAGCAGCTTAGACCCGAGCTCCTACGAGCAGTACTTC.

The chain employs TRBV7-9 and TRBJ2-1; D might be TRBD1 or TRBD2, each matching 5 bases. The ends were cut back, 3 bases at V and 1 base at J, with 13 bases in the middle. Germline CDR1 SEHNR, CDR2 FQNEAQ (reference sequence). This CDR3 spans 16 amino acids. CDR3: CASSLATGLSYNEQFF. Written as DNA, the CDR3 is TGTGCCAGCAGCTTGGCTACGGGGCTTTCCTACAATGAGCAGTTCTTC.

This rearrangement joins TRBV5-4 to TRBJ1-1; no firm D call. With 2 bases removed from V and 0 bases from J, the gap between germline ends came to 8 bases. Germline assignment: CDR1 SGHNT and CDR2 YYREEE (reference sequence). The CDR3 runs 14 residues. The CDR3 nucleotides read TGTGCCAGCAGCTTCAGCCAGCTGAACACTGAAGCTTTCTTT. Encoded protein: CASSFSQLNTEAFF.

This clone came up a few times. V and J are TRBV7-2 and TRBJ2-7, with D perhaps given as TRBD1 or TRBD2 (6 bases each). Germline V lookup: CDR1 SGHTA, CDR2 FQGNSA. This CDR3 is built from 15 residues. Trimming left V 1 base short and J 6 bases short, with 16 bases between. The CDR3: CASSLGGGPRGEQYF. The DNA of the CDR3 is TGTGCCAGCAGCTTAGGAGGGGGGCCCAGGGGCGAGCAGTACTTC.

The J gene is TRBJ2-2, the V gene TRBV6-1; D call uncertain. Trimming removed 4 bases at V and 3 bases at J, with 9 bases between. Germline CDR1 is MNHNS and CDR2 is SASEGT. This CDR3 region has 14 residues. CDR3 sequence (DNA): TGTGCCAGCAGTGGGGTTCGAGACACCGGGGAGCTGTTTTTT. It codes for CASSGVRDTGELFF.

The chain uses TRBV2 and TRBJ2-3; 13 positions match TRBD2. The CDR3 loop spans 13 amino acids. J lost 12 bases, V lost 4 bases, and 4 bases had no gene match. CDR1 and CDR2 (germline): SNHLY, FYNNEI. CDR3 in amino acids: CASSVRTSGGQYF. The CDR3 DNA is TGTGCCAGCAGTGTGAGGACTAGCGGGGGTCAGTATTTT.

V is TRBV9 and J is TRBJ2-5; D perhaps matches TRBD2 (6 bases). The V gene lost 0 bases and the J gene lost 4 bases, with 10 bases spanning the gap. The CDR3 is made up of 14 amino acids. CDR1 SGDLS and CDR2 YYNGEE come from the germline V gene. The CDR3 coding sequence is TGTGCCAGCAGCGTAGGGCAGACTAGAGAGACCCAGTACTTC. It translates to CASSVGQTRETQYF.

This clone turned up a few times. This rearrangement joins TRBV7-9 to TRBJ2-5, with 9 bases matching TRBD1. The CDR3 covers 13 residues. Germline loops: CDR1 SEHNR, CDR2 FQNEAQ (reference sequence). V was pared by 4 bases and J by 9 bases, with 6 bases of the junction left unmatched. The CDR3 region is CASSSRTGASQYF. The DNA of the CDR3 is TGTGCCAGCAGCTCCCGGACAGGGGCCTCCCAGTACTTC.

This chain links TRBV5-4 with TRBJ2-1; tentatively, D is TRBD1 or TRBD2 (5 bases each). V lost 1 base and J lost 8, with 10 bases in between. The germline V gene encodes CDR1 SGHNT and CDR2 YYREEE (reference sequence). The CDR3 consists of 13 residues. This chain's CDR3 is CASSLSRDHEQFF. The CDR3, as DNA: TGTGCCAGCAGCTTGTCCAGGGACCATGAGCAGTTCTTC.

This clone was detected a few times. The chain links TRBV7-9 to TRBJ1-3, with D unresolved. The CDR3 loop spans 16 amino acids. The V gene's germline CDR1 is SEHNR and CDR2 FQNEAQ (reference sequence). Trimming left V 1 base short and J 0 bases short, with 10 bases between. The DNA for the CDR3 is TGTGCCAGCAGCTTAGAGGTCCCGGGCTCTGGAAACACCATATATTTT. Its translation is CASSLEVPGSGNTIYF.

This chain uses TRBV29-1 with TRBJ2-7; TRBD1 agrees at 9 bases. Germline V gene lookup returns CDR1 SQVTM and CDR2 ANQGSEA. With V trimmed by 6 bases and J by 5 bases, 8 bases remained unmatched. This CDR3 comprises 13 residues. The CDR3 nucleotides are TGCAGCGTCACCCGGGACAGGGAGGACGAGCAGTACTTC. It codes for CSVTRDREDEQYF.